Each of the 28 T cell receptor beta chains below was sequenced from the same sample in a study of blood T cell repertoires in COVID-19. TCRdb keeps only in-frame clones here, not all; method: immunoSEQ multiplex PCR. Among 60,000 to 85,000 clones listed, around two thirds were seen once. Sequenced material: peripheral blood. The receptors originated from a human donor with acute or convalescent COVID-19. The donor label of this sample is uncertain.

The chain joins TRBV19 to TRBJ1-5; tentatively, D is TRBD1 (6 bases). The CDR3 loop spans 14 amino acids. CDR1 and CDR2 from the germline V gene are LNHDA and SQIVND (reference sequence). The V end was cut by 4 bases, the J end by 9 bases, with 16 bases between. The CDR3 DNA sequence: TGTGCCAGTAGTACGGGACATCTCAATGTGCCCCAGCATTTT. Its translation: CASSTGHLNVPQHF.

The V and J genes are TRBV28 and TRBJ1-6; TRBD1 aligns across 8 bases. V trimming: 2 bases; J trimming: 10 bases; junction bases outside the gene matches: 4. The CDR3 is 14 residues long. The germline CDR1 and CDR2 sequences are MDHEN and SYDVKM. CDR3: CASSLAGGKSPLHF. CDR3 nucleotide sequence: TGTGCCAGCAGTTTAGCAGGGGGCAAATCACCCCTCCACTTT.

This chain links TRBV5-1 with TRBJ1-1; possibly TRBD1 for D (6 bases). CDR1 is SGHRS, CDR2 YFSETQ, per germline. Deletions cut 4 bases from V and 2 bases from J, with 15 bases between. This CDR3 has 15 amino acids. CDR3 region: CASSPWGGRNTEAFF. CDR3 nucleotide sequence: TGCGCCAGCAGCCCGTGGGGGGGCCGAAACACTGAAGCTTTCTTT. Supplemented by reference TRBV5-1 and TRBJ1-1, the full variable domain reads KAGVTQTPRYLIKTRGQQVTLSCSPISGHRSVSWYQQTPGQGLQFLFEYFSETQRNKGNFPGRFSGRQFSNSRSEMNVSTLELGDSALYLCASSPWGGRNTEAFFGQGTRLTVV.

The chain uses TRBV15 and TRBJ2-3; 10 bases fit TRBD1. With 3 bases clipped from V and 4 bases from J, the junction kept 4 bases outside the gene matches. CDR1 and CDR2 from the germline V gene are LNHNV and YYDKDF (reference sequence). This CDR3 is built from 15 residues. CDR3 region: CATSSDRGRPDTQYF. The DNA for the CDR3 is TGTGCCACCAGCAGCGACAGGGGGCGCCCAGATACGCAGTATTTT.

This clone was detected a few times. The CDR3 DNA follows: TGTGCCAGCAGCGTAGGGACAGGGCCAGATACGCAGTATTTT. As protein: CASSVGTGPDTQYF. This chain joins TRBV9 and TRBJ2-3, with 8 bases that match TRBD1. CDR3 length: 14 residues. The germline gives CDR1 SGDLS, CDR2 YYNGEE. The V segment lost 0 bases and the J segment 4 bases; nucleotides outside the gene matches: 1.

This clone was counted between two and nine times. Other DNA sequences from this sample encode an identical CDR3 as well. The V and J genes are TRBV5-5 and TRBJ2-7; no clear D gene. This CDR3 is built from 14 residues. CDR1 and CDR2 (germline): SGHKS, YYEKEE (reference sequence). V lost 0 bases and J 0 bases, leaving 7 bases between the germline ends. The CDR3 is CASSLGALSYEQYF. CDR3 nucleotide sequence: TGTGCCAGCAGCTTGGGGGCCCTCTCCTACGAGCAGTACTTC.

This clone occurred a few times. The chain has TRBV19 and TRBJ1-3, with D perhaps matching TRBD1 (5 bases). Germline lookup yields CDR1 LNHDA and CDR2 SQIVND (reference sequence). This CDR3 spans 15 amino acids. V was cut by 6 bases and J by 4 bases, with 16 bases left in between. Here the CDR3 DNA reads TGTGCCAGTAGCAAAGCGGGGCAGTTCGGAAACACCATATATTTT. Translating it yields CASSKAGQFGNTIYF.

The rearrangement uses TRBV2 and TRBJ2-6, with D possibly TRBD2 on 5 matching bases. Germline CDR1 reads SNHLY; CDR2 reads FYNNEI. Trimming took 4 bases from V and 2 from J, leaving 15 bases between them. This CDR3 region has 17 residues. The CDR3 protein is CASSALGAGTGANVLTF. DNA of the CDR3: TGTGCCAGCAGTGCTTTGGGTGCCGGGACTGGGGCCAACGTCCTGACTTTC. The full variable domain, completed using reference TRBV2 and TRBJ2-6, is EPEVTQTPSHQVTQMGQEVILRCVPISNHLYFYWYRQILGQKVEFLVSFYNNEISEKSEIFDDQFSVERPDGSNFTLKIRSTKLEDSAMYFCASSALGAGTGANVLTFGAGSRLTVL.

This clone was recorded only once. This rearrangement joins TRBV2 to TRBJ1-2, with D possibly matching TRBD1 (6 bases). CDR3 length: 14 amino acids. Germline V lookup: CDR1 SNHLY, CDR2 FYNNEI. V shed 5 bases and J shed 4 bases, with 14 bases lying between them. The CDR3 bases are TGTGCCAGCAGTCATGGACAGACAGTCTATGGCTACACCTTC. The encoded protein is CASSHGQTVYGYTF. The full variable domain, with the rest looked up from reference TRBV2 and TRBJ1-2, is EPEVTQTPSHQVTQMGQEVILRCVPISNHLYFYWYRQILGQKVEFLVSFYNNEISEKSEIFDDQFSVERPDGSNFTLKIRSTKLEDSAMYFCASSHGQTVYGYTFGSGTRLTVV.

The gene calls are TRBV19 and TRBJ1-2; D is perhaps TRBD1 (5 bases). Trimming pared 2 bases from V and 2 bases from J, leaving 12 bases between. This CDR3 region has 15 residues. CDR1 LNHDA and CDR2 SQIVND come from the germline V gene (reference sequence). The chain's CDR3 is CASSITRAGNYGYTF. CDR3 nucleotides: TGTGCCAGTAGTATAACCAGGGCGGGAAACTATGGCTACACCTTC.

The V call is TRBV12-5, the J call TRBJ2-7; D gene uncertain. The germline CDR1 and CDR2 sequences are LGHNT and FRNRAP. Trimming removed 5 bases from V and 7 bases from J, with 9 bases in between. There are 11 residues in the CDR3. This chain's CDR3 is CASGPLREQYF. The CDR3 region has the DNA TGTGCTAGTGGTCCCCTCAGGGAGCAGTACTTC.

CDR3 in DNA: TGTGCCAGCGCCACAGGTCTGCTGGGGTACGAGCAGTACTTC. Protein product: CASATGLLGYEQYF. V is TRBV27 and J is TRBJ2-7, with a tentative D call TRBD1 (5 bases). CDR3 length: 14 amino acids. V was clipped by 8 bases and J by 4 bases, with 18 bases between them. Germline loops: CDR1 MNHEY, CDR2 SMNVEV (reference sequence).

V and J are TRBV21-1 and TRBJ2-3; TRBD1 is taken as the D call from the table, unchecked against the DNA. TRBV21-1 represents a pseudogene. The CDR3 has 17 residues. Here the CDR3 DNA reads TGTGCCAGCAGCAAAAGAAGAGGACAGGGAAGTACAGATACGCAGTATTTT. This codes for CASSKRRGQGSTDTQYF.

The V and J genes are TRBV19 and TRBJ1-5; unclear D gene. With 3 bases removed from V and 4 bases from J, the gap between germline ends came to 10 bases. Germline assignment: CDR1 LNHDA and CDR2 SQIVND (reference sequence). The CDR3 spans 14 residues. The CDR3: CASSIPGRNQPQHF. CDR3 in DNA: TGTGCCAGTAGTATCCCCGGTAGAAATCAGCCCCAGCATTTT.

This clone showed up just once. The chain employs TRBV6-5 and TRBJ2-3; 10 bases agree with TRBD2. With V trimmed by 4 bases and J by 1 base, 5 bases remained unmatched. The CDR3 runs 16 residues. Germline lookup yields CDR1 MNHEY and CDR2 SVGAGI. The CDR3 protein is CASSFSSGGGTDTQYF. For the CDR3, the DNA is TGTGCCAGCAGTTTTTCGAGCGGGGGGGGCACAGATACGCAGTATTTT.

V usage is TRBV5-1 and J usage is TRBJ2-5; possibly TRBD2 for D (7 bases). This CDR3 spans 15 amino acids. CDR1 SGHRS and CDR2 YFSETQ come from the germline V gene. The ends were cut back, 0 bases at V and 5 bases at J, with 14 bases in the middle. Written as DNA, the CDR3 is TGCGCCAGCAGCTTGGGGCGGGGGCTAGGGGAGACCCAGTACTTC. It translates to CASSLGRGLGETQYF.

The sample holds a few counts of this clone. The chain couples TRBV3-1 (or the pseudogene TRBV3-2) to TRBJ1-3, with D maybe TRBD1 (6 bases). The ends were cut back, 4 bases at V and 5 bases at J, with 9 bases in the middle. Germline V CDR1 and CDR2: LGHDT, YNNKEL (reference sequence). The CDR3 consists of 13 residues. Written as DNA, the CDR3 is TGTGCCAGCAGCCTTACAGGGCGAAACACCATATATTTT. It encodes CASSLTGRNTIYF.

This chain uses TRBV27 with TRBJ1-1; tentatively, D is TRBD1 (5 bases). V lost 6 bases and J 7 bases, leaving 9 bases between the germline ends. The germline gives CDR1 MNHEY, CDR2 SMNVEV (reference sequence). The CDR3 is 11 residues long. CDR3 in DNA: TGTGCCAGCAGGGTGGGGGGTGAAGCTTTCTTT. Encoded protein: CASRVGGEAFF.

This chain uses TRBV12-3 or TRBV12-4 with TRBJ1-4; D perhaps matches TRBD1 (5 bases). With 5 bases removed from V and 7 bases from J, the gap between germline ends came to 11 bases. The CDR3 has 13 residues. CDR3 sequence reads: CASSGRGSEKLFF. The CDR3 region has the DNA TGTGCCAGCAGTGGGAGGGGATCTGAAAAACTGTTTTTT.

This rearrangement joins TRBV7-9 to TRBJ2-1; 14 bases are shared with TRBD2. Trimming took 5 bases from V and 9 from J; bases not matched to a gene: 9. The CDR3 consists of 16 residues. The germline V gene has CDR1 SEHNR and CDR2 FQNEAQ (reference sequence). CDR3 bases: TGTGCCAGCAGCGCCATGACTAGCGGGGGGGCTGGTGAGCAGTTCTTC. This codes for CASSAMTSGGAGEQFF.

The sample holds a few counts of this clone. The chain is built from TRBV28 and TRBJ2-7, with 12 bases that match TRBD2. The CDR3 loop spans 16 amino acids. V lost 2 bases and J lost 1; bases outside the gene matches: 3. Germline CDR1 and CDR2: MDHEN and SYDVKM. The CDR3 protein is CASSLSGLAGSYEQYF. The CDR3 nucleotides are TGTGCCAGCAGTTTAAGTGGACTAGCGGGGTCCTACGAGCAGTACTTC.

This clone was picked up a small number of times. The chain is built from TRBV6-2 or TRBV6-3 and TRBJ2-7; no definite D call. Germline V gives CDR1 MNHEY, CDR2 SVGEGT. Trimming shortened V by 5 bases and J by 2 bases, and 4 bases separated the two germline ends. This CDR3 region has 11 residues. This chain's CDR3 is CASSPAYEQYF. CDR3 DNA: TGTGCCAGCAGTCCGGCCTACGAGCAGTACTTC.

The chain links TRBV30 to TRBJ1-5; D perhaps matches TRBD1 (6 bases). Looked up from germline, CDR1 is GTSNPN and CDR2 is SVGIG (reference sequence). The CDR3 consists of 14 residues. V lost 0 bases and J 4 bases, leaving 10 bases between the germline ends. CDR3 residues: CAWSVPQGNQPQHF. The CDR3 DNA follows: TGTGCCTGGAGTGTACCTCAGGGGAATCAGCCCCAGCATTTT.

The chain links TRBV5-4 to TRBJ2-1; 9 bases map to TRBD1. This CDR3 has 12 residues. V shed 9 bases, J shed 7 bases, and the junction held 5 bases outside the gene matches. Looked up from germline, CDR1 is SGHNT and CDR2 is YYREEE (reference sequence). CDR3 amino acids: CATGTGRNEQFF. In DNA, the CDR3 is TGTGCCACTGGGACAGGGAGAAATGAGCAGTTCTTC.

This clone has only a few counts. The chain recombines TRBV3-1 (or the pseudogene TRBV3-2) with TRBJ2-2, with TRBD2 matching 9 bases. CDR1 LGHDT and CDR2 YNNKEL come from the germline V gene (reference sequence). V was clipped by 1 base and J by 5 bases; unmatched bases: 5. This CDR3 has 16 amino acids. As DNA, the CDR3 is TGTGCCAGCAGCCAAGTAAGCGGGGGGAATACCGGGGAGCTGTTTTTT. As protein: CASSQVSGGNTGELFF.

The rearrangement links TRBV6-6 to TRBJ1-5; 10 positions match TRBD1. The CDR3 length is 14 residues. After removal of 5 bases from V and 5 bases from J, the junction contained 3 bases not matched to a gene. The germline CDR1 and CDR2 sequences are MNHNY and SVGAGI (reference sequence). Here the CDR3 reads CASSRDRGDQPQHF. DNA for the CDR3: TGTGCCAGCAGTAGGGACAGGGGCGATCAGCCCCAGCATTTT.

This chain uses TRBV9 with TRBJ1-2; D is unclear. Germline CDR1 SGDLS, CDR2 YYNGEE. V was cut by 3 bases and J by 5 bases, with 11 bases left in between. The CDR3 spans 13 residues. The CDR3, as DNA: TGTGCCAGCAGCGCCCACCCGGGATATGGCTACACCTTC. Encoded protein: CASSAHPGYGYTF.

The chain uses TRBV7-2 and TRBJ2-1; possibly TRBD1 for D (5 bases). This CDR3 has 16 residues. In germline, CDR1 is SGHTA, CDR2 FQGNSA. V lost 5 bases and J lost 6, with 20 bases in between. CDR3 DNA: TGTGCCAGCAGCACCGCAGACCTCACCCAGGGCAATGAGCAGTTCTTC. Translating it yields CASSTADLTQGNEQFF.